Sequencing of this T cell receptor (beta chain) was carried out in a study of shared clonotypes between healthy human individuals. Deep was the level used in running the assay. PBMC DNA, left unsorted, was sequenced on ten immunoSEQ deep assay plates. Source study methods: There were no quality scores in the junction-only immunoSEQ sequences, so filtering differed. This table comes from immunoSEQ multiplex PCR, and its TCRdb copy is limited to in-frame clones, with some not included. V and J calls and clone size are given by that table; D and trimming were obtained from the DNA. The sample gives about 470,000 clones, about 85% of which show up once; about 12% is in the top ten. A word on this clone: Its antigen is not identified.

Study-wide points: Specimens sampled were limited to blood, with tissue repertoires likely differing.

The CDR3 consists of 12 residues. V dropped 7 bases and J dropped 4 bases, with 10 bases sitting between them. Germline values: CDR1 MNHNS, CDR2 SASEGT. The sample comprised PBMCs. The sequence came from a woman in her forties in good health. Some clones in this sample may be carry-over from other donors' samples. V usage is TRBV6-1 and J usage is TRBJ2-5; no clear D gene. CDR3 loop: CASISPSETQYF. CDR3 in DNA: TGTGCCAGCATCAGCCCCTCAGAGACCCAGTACTTC.